The T cell receptor beta chain under discussion was sequenced for a study of CD8+ T cells in alopecia areata. In the study overall: Each of the treated patients was given oral tofacitinib, 5 to 10 mg twice daily, for moderate-to-severe alopecia areata. Study conclusions and caveats: Patients shared TCRs less clearly than mice did, possibly for HLA-related reasons.

Germline V CDR1 and CDR2: GTSNPN, SVGIG (reference sequence). CDR3 length equals 13 residues. Trimming removed 4 bases from V and 4 bases from J; junction bases left unmatched: 4. Only a few counts were recorded for this clone. Antigen: not known. TCR sequencing used cDNA made by reverse transcription of extracted RNA. The repertoire was sequenced with immunoSEQ multiplex PCR; TCRdb's copy has only in-frame clones and lacks some. The data contain roughly 250,000 clones, under 80% of them singletons. Samples from alopecia areata patients were lesional scalp punch biopsies and peripheral blood. The chain uses TRBV30 and TRBJ2-3; TRBD2 aligns across 8 bases. This material consisted of CD4+ T cells sorted from blood, taken at week 0. The TCR was taken from a human donor with alopecia areata. The CDR3 sequence is CAWKVAGSDTQYF. In DNA form, the CDR3 reads TGTGCCTGGAAGGTAGCGGGGTCAGATACGCAGTATTTT.